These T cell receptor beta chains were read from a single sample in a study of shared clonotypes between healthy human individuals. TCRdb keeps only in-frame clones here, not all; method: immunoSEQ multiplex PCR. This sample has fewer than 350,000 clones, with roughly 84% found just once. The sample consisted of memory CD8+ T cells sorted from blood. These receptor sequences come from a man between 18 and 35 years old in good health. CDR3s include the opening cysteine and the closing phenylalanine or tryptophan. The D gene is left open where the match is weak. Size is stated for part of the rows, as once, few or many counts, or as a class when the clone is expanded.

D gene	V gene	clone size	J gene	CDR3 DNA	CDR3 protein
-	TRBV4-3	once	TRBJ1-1	TGCGCCAGCAGCCAATCAGCCAGGACGAACACTGAAGCTTTCTTT	CASSQSARTNTEAFF
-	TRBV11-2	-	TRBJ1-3	TGTGCCAGCAGCTTCCCTTTGGACACCATATATTTT	CASSFPLDTIYF
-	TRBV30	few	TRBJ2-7	TGTGCCTGGAGCGAGGGACACCGTATCGACGAGCAGTACTTC	CAWSEGHRIDEQYF
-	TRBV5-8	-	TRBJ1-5	TGTGCCAGCAGCGCCACAGGGTTGGAAAATCAGCCCCAGCATTTT	CASSATGLENQPQHF
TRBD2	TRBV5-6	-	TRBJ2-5	TGTGCCAGCAGCTTAAGGGACTACGGGACCCAGTACTTC	CASSLRDYGTQYF
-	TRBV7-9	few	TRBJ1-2	TGTGCCAGCAGCTACGACGGTAGCTATGGCTACACCTTC	CASSYDGSYGYTF
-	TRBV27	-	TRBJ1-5	TGTGCCAGCAGGCGGGGACCGCTTAGCAATCAGCCCCAGCATTTT	CASRRGPLSNQPQHF
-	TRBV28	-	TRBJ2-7	TGTGCCAGCAGTTTTATCAGGAATACCTACGAGCAGTACTTC	CASSFIRNTYEQYF
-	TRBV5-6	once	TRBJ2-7	TGTGCCAGCAGCTTAAGGGACAACTCCTACGAGCAGTACTTC	CASSLRDNSYEQYF
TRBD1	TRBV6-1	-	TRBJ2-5	TGTGCCAGCAGTGGCCCGACAGGGGGTACGAAAGAGACCCAGTACTTC	CASSGPTGGTKETQYF
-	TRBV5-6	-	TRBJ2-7	TGTGCCAGCAGCTCCCAAGGGGGGGTCCACGAGCAGTACTTC	CASSSQGGVHEQYF
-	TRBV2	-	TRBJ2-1	TGTGCCAGCAGTGGTCTTAGAGTAGTCGATGAGCAGTTCTTC	CASSGLRVVDEQFF
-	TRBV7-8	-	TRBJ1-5	TGTGCCAGCAGCTTAAGCCTTGATCAGCCCCAGCATTTT	CASSLSLDQPQHF
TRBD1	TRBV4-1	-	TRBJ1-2	TGCGCCAGCAGCCTGCTAGTGGGGACAGATATAAACTATGGCTACACCTTC	CASSLLVGTDINYGYTF
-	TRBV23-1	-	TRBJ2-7	TGCGCCAGCAGTCAACCCTACGAGCAGTACTTC	CASSQPYEQYF
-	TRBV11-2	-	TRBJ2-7	TGTGCCAGCAGCTTAGCAGGGGCCTACGAGCAGTACTTC	CASSLAGAYEQYF
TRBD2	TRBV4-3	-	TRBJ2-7	TGCGCCAGCAAACAGAGAGGGGCGCGGTCCCTAGGGCGCGGGGGCTACGAGCAGTACTTC	CASKQRGARSLGRGGYEQYF
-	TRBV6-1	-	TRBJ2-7	TGTGCCAGCAGTGATCAACTAGGTGGCAGGAATTACGAGCAGTACTTC	CASSDQLGGRNYEQYF
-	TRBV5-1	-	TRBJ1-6	TGCGCCAGCAGCTTGGTTTGGTATTCACCCCTCCACTTT	CASSLVWYSPLHF
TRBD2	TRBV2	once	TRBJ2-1	TGTGCCACCAGACTAGCGGACCCTTTGAATGAGCAGTTCTTC	CATRLADPLNEQFF
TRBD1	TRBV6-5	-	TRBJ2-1	TGTGCCAGCAGGACCCAAGACAGGGGGGAGTTCTTC	CASRTQDRGEFF
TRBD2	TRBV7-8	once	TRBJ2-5	TGTGCCAGCAGCTACGGACTAGCGGGAGGCCTGTGGCAAGAGACCCAGTACTTC	CASSYGLAGGLWQETQYF
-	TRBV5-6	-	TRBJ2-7	TGTGCCAGCAGCTTCGGGGGGCCCTACGAGCAGTACTTC	CASSFGGPYEQYF
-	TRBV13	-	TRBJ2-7	TGTGCCAGCAGTCGCCGGGGTAGCGGCCCATACGAGCAGTACTTC	CASSRRGSGPYEQYF
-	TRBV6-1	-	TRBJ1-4	TGTGCCAGCAGTGAAATGGTAGTAGGTGAAAAACTGTTTTTT	CASSEMVVGEKLFF
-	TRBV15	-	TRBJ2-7	TGTGCAGTAGGAGGTTATAGCTCCTACGAGCAGTACTTC	CAVGGYSSYEQYF
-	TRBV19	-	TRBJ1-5	TGTGCCAGTAGTATGAGCGCAGTCGGGCAGCCCCAGCATTTT	CASSMSAVGQPQHF
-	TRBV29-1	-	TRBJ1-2	TGCAGCGTTGAAGAGGGTCCGCCAAACTATGGCTACACCTTC	CSVEEGPPNYGYTF
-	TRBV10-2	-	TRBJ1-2	TGCGCCAGCAGTGAGTCCGGGGATGGCTACACCTTC	CASSESGDGYTF
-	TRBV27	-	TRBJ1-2	TGTGCCAGCAGTCCACTCCCCGGTCGGCCCTATGGCTACACCTTC	CASSPLPGRPYGYTF
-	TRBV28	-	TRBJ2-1	TGTGCCAGCAGTTTCGGCGGGACATACAATGAGCAGTTCTTC	CASSFGGTYNEQFF
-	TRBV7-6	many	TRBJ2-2	TGTGCCAGCAGCAGGGGTGGCTCGAACACCGGGGAGCTGTTTTTT	CASSRGGSNTGELFF
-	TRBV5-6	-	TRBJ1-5	TGTGCCAGCAGCTATACAGGGATTGGTAATCAGCCCCAGCATTTT	CASSYTGIGNQPQHF
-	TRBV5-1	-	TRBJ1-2	TGCGCCCCCTATACCTCGAGCAGGGTGAGACTCTACACCTTC	CAPYTSSRVRLYTF
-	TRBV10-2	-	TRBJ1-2	TGCGCCAGCAGTGAATCGCGAGTGGGACCTAACTATGGCTACACCTTC	CASSESRVGPNYGYTF
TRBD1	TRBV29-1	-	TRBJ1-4	TGCAGCGCAGGACAGGGGGCCCAACTGTTTTTT	CSAGQGAQLFF
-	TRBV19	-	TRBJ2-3	TGTGCCAGTAGTGGGGCGGAGGCAGATACGCAGTATTTT	CASSGAEADTQYF
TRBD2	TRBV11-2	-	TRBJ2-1	TGTGCCAGCAGCTCTAGCGGGGCCTCCCGCTACAATGAGCAGTTCTTC	CASSSSGASRYNEQFF
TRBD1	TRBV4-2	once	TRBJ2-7	TGTGCCAGCAGCCCCGAAATTGGGGACAGCTTCTCCTACGAGCAGTACTTC	CASSPEIGDSFSYEQYF
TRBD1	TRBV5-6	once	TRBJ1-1	TGTGCCAGCAGCTTGGACGGACAGGTAGAACCGAACACTGAAGCTTTCTTT	CASSLDGQVEPNTEAFF
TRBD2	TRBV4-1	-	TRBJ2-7	TGCGCCAGCAGCCAAGTTGCGCTAGCGGGAAGTGAGCAGTACTTC	CASSQVALAGSEQYF
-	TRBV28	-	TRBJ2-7	TGTGCCAGCGCGGAAGTCACCTACGAGCAGTACTTC	CASAEVTYEQYF
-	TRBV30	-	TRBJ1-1	TGTGCCTGGAGTGTGGGGGGCCCTGAAGCTTTCTTT	CAWSVGGPEAFF
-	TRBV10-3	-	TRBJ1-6	TGTGCCATCAGCAATAGCATCCTCCGGCAGAATTCACCCCTCCACTTT	CAISNSILRQNSPLHF
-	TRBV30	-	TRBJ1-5	TGTGCCTGGAGTGTTGGTGTTAGCAATCAGCCCCAGCATTTT	CAWSVGVSNQPQHF
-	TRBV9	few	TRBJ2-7	TGTGCCAGCAGCGCCGCAGGAGGTGACGAGCAGTACTTC	CASSAAGGDEQYF
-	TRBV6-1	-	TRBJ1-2	TGTGCCAGCAGTGAGTGGGTCACGTACGGCTACACCTTC	CASSEWVTYGYTF
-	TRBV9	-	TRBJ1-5	TGTGCCAGCAGCGGGGAGGGGTTTCAGCCCCAGCATTTT	CASSGEGFQPQHF
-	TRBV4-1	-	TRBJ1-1	TGCGCCAGCAGCCTGGAGGGCAGCCTTGAGTCTGAAGCTTTCTTT	CASSLEGSLESEAFF
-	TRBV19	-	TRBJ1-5	TGTGCCAGTACCACGCGGTGGGCAGACAATCAGCCCCAGCATTTT	CASTTRWADNQPQHF
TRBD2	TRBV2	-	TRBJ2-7	TGTGCCAGCAGTGATGGAGATGGCGGGAGCTGGTACGAGCAGTACTTC	CASSDGDGGSWYEQYF
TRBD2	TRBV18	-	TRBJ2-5	TGTGCCAGCTCACCCGGGACTAGCGGGAGAAGGGAGACCCAGTACTTC	CASSPGTSGRRETQYF
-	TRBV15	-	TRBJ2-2	TGTGCCACCAGCAGAGATAGATGGGCTTTAAACACCGGGGAGCTGTTTTTT	CATSRDRWALNTGELFF
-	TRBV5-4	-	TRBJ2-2	TGTGCCAGCAGCTCAAGTACAGGATTCACCGGGGAGCTGTTTTTT	CASSSSTGFTGELFF
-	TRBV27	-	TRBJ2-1	TGTGCCAGCAGTTTAGCGGGAACCACCAATGAGCAGTTCTTC	CASSLAGTTNEQFF